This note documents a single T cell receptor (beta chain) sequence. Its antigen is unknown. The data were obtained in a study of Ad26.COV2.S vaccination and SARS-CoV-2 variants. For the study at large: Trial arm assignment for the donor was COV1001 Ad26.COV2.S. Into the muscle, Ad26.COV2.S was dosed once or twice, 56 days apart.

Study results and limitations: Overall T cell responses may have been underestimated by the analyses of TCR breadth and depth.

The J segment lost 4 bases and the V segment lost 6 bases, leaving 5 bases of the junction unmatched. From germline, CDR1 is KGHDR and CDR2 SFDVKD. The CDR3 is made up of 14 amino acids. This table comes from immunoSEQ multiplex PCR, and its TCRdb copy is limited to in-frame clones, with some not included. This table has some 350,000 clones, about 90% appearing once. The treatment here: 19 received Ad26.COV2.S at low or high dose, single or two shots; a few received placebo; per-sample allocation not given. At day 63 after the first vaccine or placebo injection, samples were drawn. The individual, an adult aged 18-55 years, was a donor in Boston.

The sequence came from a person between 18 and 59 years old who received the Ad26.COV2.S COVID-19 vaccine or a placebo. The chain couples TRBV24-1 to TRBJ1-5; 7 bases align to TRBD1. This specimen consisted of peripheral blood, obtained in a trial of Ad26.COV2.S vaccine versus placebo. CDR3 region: CATSRAGGNQPQHF. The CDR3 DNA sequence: TGTGCCACCAGTAGGGCAGGGGGAAATCAGCCCCAGCATTTT.